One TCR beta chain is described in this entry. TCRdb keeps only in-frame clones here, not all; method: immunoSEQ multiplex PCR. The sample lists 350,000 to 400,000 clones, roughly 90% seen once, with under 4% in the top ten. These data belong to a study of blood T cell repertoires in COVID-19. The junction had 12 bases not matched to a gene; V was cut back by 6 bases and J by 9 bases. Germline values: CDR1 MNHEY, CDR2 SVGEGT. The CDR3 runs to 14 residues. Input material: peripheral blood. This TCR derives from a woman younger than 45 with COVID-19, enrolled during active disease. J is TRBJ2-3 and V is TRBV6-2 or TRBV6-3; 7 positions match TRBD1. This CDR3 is CASSLFDRAETQYF. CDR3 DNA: TGTGCCAGCAGCCTTTTCGACAGGGCCGAGACGCAGTATTTT.